One sample yielded the 18 T cell receptor beta chains listed below, sequenced in a study of post-analysis software for immune sequencing data. Study results and limitations: The five TRBV segments detected at higher frequency in patients than in controls included TRBV5-6, TRBV5-1 and TRBV20-1.

Unique-molecular-identifier-tagged TCR beta cDNA libraries were used. One entry per CDR3 protein results from TCRdb running MiXCR on the PCR reads. Of 650,000 to 900,000 distinct CDR3 sequences listed, around 46% are singletons. The antigens of these receptors remain unknown. Sequences were obtained from blood. The receptors were sampled from a girl between 5 and 17 years old with multiple sclerosis.

This clonotype was seen a few times. The chain has TRBV20-1 and TRBJ1-2, with D hard to call. The V end was cut by 6 bases, the J end by 1 base, with 18 bases between. From germline, CDR1 is DFQATT and CDR2 SNEGSKA (reference sequence). The CDR3 is made up of 15 amino acids. The CDR3 region has the DNA TGCAGTGCCCCCCGGGGAGGCGCCCTTAACTATGGCTACACCTTC. This encodes CSAPRGGALNYGYTF.

The rearrangement joins TRBV20-1 to TRBJ2-7; D unresolved. The germline V gene encodes CDR1 DFQATT and CDR2 SNEGSKA (reference sequence). CDR3 length: 14 residues. V was clipped by 1 base and J by 4 bases, with 14 bases between them. CDR3 sequence reads: CSARVPECSYEQYF. The CDR3 nucleotides read TGCAGTGCTAGAGTCCCAGAGTGCTCTTACGAGCAGTACTTC.

The chain recombines TRBV20-1 with TRBJ2-1; D gene uncertain. This CDR3 contains 13 residues. The V gene's germline CDR1 is DFQATT and CDR2 SNEGSKA (reference sequence). The V end was cut by 6 bases, the J end by 1 base, with 10 bases between. In nucleotides, the CDR3 is TGCAGTGCCCTCCCCGGGTCCTACAATGAGCAGTTCTTC. Translated: CSALPGSYNEQFF.

The CDR3 spells CASSLTGMGSSGANVLTF. As DNA, the CDR3 is TGTGCCAGCAGCCTCACAGGGATGGGGAGCTCTGGGGCCAACGTCCTGACTTTC. The rearrangement links TRBV4-2 to TRBJ2-6; possible D gene TRBD1, 6 bases. This CDR3 is 18 amino acids long. V dropped 4 bases and J dropped 0 bases, with 16 bases sitting between them. Looked up from germline, CDR1 is LGHNA and CDR2 is YNFKEQ.

The rearrangement links TRBV12-3 or TRBV12-4 to TRBJ2-3, with 8 bases aligning to TRBD1. The CDR3 is 14 residues long. The trim removed 4 bases at V and 11 bases at J, leaving 11 bases unmatched. CDR3 region: CASSSTGEPDVQYF. For the CDR3, the DNA is TGTGCCAGCAGTTCGACAGGGGAACCAGATGTGCAGTATTTT.

The rearrangement links TRBV28 to TRBJ1-1; 7 nucleotides line up with TRBD1. Germline V lookup: CDR1 MDHEN, CDR2 SYDVKM. The ends lost 2 bases at V and 4 bases at J; junction bases unmatched: 10. This CDR3 is built from 16 residues. CDR3 amino acids: CASSLTPGQVSTEAFF. The DNA of the CDR3 is TGTGCCAGCAGTTTAACCCCCGGACAGGTTAGCACTGAAGCTTTCTTT. The whole variable domain, remainder taken from reference TRBV28 and TRBJ1-1, is DVKVTQSSRYLVKRTGEKVFLECVQDMDHENMFWYRQDPGLGLRLIYFSYDVKMKEKGDIPEGYSVSREKKERFSLILESASTNQTSMYLCASSLTPGQVSTEAFFGQGTRLTVV.

The V call is TRBV19, the J call TRBJ2-1, with 8 bases that match TRBD2. V was clipped by 3 bases and J by 9 bases; unmatched bases: 10. The CDR3 contains 15 residues. Per germline, CDR1 LNHDA and CDR2 SQIVND (reference sequence). The CDR3 sequence is CASSITRGGAGEQFF. The CDR3 DNA reads as TGTGCCAGTAGTATCACTCGGGGGGGCGCGGGTGAGCAGTTCTTC.

The genes are TRBV7-2 and TRBJ2-7, with D unclear. The length of the CDR3 is 14 residues. CDR1 SGHTA and CDR2 FQGNSA come from the germline V gene. V lost 5 bases to trimming and J lost 3 bases, with 14 bases between them. DNA for the CDR3: TGTGCCAGCAGCCGAGATGGACGGAACTACGAGCAGTACTTC. Residues: CASSRDGRNYEQYF.

The V call is TRBV24-1, the J call TRBJ2-1, with TRBD2 identical over 12 bases. The CDR3 runs 15 residues. With 4 bases clipped from V and 10 bases from J, the junction kept 7 bases outside the gene matches. Germline lookup yields CDR1 KGHDR and CDR2 SFDVKD. CDR3 sequence reads: CATSDRLAGDPEQFF. The CDR3 DNA reads TGTGCCACCAGTGACCGACTAGCGGGGGATCCAGAGCAGTTCTTC.

This chain uses TRBV7-9 with TRBJ2-6; TRBD1 aligns across 7 bases. Looked up from germline, CDR1 is SEHNR and CDR2 is FQNEAQ (reference sequence). V was clipped by 5 bases and J by 2 bases; unmatched bases: 12. There are 18 residues in the CDR3. CDR3 amino acids: CASSPESRDRAGANVLTF. The CDR3 nucleotides read TGTGCCAGCAGCCCCGAGTCCCGGGACAGAGCTGGGGCCAACGTCCTGACTTTC. Full variable domain (remainder filled in from reference TRBV7-9 and TRBJ2-6): DTGVSQNPRHKITKRGQNVTFRCDPISEHNRLYWYRQTLGQGPEFLTYFQNEAQLEKSRLLSDRFSAERPKGSFSTLEIQRTEQGDSAMYLCASSPESRDRAGANVLTFGAGSRLTVL.

The J gene is TRBJ2-2, the V gene TRBV6-2 or TRBV6-3; possible D gene TRBD1, 5 bases. CDR1 and CDR2 from the germline V gene are MNHEY and SVGEGT. The CDR3 sequence is 16 residues long. The germline V and J ends were trimmed by 0 bases and 2 bases, with 10 bases remaining between them. This CDR3 reads CASSYSRQFNTGELFF. CDR3 sequence (DNA): TGTGCCAGCAGTTACTCGAGACAGTTTAACACCGGGGAGCTGTTTTTT.

V is TRBV7-9 and J is TRBJ2-3, with a tentative D call TRBD2 (5 bases). This CDR3 has 14 residues. The germline V gene encodes CDR1 SEHNR and CDR2 FQNEAQ (reference sequence). Trimming stripped 3 bases from V and 6 bases from J, with 13 bases between. The CDR3 spells CASSLEAKPDTQYF. The DNA for the CDR3 is TGTGCCAGCAGCTTGGAGGCCAAGCCCGATACGCAGTATTTT.

V gene TRBV5-6 combines with J gene TRBJ1-2; D gene ambiguous. Germline V gene sequence: CDR1 SGHDT, CDR2 YYEEEE. The CDR3 is 15 residues long. With 3 bases removed from V and 2 bases from J, the gap between germline ends came to 14 bases. CDR3 region: CASSYTYSQNYGYTF. The CDR3 DNA reads TGTGCCAGCAGCTACACCTACAGTCAGAACTATGGCTACACCTTC.

This chain connects TRBV27 to TRBJ2-1, with 8 bases lining up with TRBD1. CDR3 length: 14 amino acids. V lost 6 bases, J lost 6 bases, and 7 bases stayed unmatched. Germline assignment: CDR1 MNHEY and CDR2 SMNVEV (reference sequence). CDR3 bases: TGTGCCAGCAGCTGGGACAGGCAGGGCAATGAGCAGTTCTTC. It codes for CASSWDRQGNEQFF.

This clonotype was picked up a small number of times. The V gene is TRBV4-1, the J gene TRBJ1-2, with D hard to call. The CDR3 is 12 residues long. Germline CDR1 reads MGHRA; CDR2 reads YSYEKL. Trimming shortened V by 0 bases and J by 9 bases, and 8 bases separated the two germline ends. CDR3 DNA sequence: TGCGCCAGCAGCCAAGATTCGGTCAGCTACACCTTC. Its translation is CASSQDSVSYTF.

The rearrangement links TRBV9 to TRBJ2-1, with TRBD2 matching over 11 bases. Losses at the gene ends were 2 bases for V and 7 bases for J; bases not matched to a gene: 8. Germline V gene data show CDR1 as SGDLS and CDR2 as YYNGEE. CDR3 length equals 16 residues. The DNA for the CDR3 is TGTGCCAGCAGCGTCCACGGGACTAGCGGCGTGAATGAGCAGTTCTTC. This translates into CASSVHGTSGVNEQFF.

This clonotype was counted once. The V gene is TRBV20-1, the J gene TRBJ1-1, with D perhaps matching TRBD1 (5 bases). This CDR3 is 13 amino acids long. The germline CDR1 and CDR2 sequences are DFQATT and SNEGSKA (reference sequence). Trimming shortened V by 4 bases and J by 3 bases, and 12 bases separated the two germline ends. The CDR3 DNA reads TGCAGTGCTATTGACAGCCTTTACACTGAAGCTTTCTTT. The encoded protein is CSAIDSLYTEAFF.

The rearrangement joins TRBV2 to TRBJ1-2; D call uncertain. CDR1 is SNHLY and CDR2 is FYNNEI in the germline V gene. The CDR3 runs 13 residues. V was cut by 0 bases and J by 6 bases, with 8 bases left in between. The CDR3 coding sequence is TGTGCCAGCAGTGAAGCGCGAGGTGATGGCTACACCTTC. Translating it yields CASSEARGDGYTF.